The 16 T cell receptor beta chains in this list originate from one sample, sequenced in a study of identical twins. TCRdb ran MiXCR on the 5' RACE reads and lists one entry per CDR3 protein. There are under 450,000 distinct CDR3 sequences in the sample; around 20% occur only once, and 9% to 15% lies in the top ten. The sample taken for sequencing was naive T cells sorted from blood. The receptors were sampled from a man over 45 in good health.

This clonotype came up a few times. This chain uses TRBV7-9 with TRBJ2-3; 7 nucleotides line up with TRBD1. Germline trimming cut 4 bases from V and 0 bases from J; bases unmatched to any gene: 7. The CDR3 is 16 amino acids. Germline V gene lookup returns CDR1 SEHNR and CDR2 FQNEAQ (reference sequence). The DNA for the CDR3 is TGTGCCAGCAGCTCAACTGGGACAGTGAGCACAGATACGCAGTATTTT. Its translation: CASSSTGTVSTDTQYF. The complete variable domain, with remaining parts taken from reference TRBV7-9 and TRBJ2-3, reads DTGVSQNPRHKITKRGQNVTFRCDPISEHNRLYWYRQTLGQGPEFLTYFQNEAQLEKSRLLSDRFSAERPKGSFSTLEIQRTEQGDSAMYLCASSSTGTVSTDTQYFGPGTRLTVL.

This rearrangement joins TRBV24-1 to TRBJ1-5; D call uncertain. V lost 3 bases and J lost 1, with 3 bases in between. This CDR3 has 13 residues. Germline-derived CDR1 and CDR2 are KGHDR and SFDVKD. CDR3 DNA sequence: TGTGCCACCAGTGATAACAGCAATCAGCCCCAGCATTTT. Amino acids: CATSDNSNQPQHF.

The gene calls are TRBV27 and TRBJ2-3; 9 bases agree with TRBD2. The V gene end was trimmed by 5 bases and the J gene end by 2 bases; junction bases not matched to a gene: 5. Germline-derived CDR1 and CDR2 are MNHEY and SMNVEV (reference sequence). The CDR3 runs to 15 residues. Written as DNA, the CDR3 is TGTGCCAGCAGTCGGGCTAGCGGGGCCACAGATACGCAGTATTTT. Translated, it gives CASSRASGATDTQYF.

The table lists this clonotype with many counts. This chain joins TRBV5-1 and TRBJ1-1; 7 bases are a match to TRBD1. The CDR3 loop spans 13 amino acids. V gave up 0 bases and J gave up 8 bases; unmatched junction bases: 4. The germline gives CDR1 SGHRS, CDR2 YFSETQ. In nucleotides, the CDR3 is TGCGCCAGCAGCTTGGCCGGGACAGCCGAAGCTTTCTTT. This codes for CASSLAGTAEAFF.

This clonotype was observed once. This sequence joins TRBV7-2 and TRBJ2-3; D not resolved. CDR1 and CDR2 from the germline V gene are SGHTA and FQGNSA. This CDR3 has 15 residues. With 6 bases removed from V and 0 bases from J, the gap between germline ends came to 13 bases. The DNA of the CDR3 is TGTGCCAGCAGACTGGAACAGTCTAGCACAGATACGCAGTATTTT. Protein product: CASRLEQSSTDTQYF.

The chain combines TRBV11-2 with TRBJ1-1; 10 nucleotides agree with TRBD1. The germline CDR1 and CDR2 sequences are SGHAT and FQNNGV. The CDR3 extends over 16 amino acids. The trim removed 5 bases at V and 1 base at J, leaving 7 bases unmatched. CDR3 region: CASSPWTGGTNTEAFF. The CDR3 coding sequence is TGTGCCAGCAGCCCTTGGACAGGGGGAACGAACACTGAAGCTTTCTTT.

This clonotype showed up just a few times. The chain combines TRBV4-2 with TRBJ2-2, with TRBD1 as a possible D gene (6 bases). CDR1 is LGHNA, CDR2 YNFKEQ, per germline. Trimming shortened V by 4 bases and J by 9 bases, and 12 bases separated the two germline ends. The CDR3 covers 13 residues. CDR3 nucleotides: TGTGCCAGCAGCCTAGGGGGTATCAGGGAGCTGTTTTTT. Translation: CASSLGGIRELFF.

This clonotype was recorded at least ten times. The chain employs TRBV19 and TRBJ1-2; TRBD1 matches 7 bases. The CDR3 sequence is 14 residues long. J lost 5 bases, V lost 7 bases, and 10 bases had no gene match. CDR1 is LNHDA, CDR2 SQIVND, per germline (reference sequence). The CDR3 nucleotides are TGTGCCAGTACGAGGGGGCAGGCGGGGTATGGCTACACCTTC. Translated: CASTRGQAGYGYTF.

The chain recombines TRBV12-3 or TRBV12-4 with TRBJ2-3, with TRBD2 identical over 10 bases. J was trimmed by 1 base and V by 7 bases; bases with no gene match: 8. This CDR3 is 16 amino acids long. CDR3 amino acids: CASTGWLAGGTDTQYF. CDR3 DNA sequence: TGTGCCAGCACCGGGTGGCTAGCGGGGGGCACAGATACGCAGTATTTT.

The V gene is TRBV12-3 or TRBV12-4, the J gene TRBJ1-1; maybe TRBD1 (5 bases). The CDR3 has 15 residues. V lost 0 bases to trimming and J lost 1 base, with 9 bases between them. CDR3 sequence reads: CASSLAQGGNTEAFF. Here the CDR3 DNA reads TGTGCCAGCAGTTTAGCTCAGGGAGGGAACACTGAAGCTTTCTTT.

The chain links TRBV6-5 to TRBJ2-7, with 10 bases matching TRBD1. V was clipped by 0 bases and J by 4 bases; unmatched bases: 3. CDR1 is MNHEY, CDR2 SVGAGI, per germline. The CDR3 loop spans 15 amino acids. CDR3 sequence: CASSYSTGQGYEQYF. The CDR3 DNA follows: TGTGCCAGCAGTTACTCGACGGGACAGGGGTACGAGCAGTACTTC.

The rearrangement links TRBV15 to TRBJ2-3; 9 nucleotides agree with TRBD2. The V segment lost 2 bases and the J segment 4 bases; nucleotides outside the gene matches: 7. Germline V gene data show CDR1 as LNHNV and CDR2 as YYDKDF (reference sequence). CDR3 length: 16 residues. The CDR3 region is CATSRTAGGPPDTQYF. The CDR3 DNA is TGTGCCACCAGCAGAACGGCGGGAGGGCCCCCAGATACGCAGTATTTT.

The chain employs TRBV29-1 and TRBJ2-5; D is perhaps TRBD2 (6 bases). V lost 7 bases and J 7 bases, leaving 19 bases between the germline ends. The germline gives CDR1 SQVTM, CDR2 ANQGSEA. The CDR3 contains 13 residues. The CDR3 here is CSGTRGGTRTQYF. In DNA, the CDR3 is TGCAGCGGAACAAGGGGAGGTACTCGGACCCAGTACTTC. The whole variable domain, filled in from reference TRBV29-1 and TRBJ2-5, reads SAVISQKPSRDICQRGTSLTIQCQVDSQVTMMFWYRQQPGQSLTLIATANQGSEATYESGFVIDKFPISRPNLTFSTLTVSNMSPEDSSIYLCSGTRGGTRTQYFGPGTRLLVL.

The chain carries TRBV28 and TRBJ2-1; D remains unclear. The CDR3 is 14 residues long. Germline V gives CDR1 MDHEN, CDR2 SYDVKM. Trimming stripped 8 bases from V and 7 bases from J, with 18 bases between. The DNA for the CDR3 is TGTGCCAGCTCTGGACGGAATGGGCTAAATGAGCAGTTCTTC. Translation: CASSGRNGLNEQFF.

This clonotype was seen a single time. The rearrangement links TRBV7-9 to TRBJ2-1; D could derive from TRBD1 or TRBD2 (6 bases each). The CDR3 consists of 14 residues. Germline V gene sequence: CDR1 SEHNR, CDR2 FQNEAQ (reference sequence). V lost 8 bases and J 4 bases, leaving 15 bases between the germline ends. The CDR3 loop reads CASLKGGQYNEQFF. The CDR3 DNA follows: TGTGCCAGCCTCAAGGGGGGCCAATACAATGAGCAGTTCTTC.

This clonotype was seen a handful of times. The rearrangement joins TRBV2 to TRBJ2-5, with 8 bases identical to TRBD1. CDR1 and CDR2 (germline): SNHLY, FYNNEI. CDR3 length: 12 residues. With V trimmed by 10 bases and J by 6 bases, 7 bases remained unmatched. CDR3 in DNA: TGTGCCACCTCGGACAGGGACAAGACCCAGTACTTC. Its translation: CATSDRDKTQYF.